The following is a T cell receptor beta chain sequence with its context. Its target is not known. The CDR3 runs to 13 residues. The germline V gene encodes CDR1 SGHDT and CDR2 YYEEEE. J was trimmed by 12 bases and V by 1 base; bases with no gene match: 6. PCR involved 60 Vbeta and 13 Jbeta primers. Assay: immunoSEQ multiplex PCR; the TCRdb copy retains only in-frame clones and omits some. The sample yields 95,000 to 100,000 clones, about 85% seen once. The record originates from a study of cytomegalovirus exposure and HLA in healthy donors. The overall study: From HLA-typed donors, an early data release held around 85 million unique TCRs.

Study-level points and caveats: Further analysis was carried out later, and it showed several of the most significant clusters appearing linked to common viral pathogens.

This TCR derives from a man aged 25 to 45 in good health and CMV-seronegative. Specimen: PBMCs. The J gene is TRBJ2-1, the V gene TRBV5-6, with 8 bases aligning to TRBD1. The CDR3 DNA sequence: TGTGCCAGCAGCTTGACAGGGGGTTGGGGGCAGTTCTTC. Amino acid sequence: CASSLTGGWGQFF.